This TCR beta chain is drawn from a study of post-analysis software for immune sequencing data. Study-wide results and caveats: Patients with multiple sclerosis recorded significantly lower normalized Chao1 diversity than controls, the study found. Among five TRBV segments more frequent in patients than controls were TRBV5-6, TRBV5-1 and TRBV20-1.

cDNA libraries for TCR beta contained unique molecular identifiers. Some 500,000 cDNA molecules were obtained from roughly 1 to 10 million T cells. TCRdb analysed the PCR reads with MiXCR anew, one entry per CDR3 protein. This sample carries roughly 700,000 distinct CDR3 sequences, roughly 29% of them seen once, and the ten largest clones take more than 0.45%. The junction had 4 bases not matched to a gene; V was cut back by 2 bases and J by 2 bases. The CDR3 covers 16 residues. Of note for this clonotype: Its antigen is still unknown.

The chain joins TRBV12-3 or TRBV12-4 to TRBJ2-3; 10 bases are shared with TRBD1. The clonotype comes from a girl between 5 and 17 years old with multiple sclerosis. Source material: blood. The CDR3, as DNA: TGTGCCAGCAGTTTACAGGGACAGGGGAACACAGATACGCAGTATTTT. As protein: CASSLQGQGNTDTQYF.